This T cell receptor (beta chain) is from a study of cytomegalovirus exposure and HLA in healthy donors. Study-wide context: In a previous analysis, about 100 million unique TCR beta sequences were found from roughly 180 million T cells. Findings and limits, study-wide: Later genetic work tied a missense DCLRE1C variant to beta-chain V and J trimming. Relative to equally common others, HLA-associated TCR beta chains showed greater clonal expansion in a later analysis.

This CDR3 region has 15 residues. In regard to this clone: Its specificity is not known.

With 60 Vbeta and 13 Jbeta primers, the PCR was carried out. Sequencing used immunoSEQ multiplex PCR; TCRdb keeps in-frame clones, though not all of them. The sample has some 130,000 clones, under 85% seen once; the top ten hold 4.2%. This TCR came from a male donor in good health and CMV-seropositive. The chain is built from TRBV21-1 and TRBJ1-2; no DNA check was done on the table's D call, TRBD1. TRBV21-1 is classified as a pseudogene. Sequences were obtained from PBMCs. This CDR3 is CASSNRAGGHHGYTF. CDR3 nucleotide sequence: TGTGCCAGCAGCAATCGGGCAGGGGGGCACCATGGCTACACCTTC.